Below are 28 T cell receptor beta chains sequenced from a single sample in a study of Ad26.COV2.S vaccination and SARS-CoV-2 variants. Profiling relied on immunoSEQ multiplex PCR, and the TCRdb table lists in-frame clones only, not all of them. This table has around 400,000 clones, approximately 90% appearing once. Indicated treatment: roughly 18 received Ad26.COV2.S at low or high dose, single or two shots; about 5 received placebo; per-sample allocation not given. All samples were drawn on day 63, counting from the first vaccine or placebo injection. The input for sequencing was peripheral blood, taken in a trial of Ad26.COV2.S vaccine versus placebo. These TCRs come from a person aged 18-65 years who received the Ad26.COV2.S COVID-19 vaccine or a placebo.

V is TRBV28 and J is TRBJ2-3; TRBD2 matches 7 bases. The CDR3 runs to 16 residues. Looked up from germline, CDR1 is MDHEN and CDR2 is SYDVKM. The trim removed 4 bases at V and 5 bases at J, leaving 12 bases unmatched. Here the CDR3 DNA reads TGTGCCAGCAGTTCCAGCGGGGACTATGTTAGAGATACGCAGTATTTT. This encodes CASSSSGDYVRDTQYF.

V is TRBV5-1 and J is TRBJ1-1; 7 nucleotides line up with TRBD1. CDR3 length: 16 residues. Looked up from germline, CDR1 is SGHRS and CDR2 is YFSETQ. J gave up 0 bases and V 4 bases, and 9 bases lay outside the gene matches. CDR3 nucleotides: TGCGCCAGCAGCGGTTACAGGGGTGTTCTGAACACTGAAGCTTTCTTT. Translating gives CASSGYRGVLNTEAFF.

CDR3 protein: CASSPADTNAFF. CDR3 nucleotide sequence: TGTGCCAGCAGCCCGGCGGACACTAATGCTTTCTTT. This chain links TRBV11-2 with TRBJ1-1; tentative D call: TRBD1 (5 bases). In germline, CDR1 is SGHAT, CDR2 FQNNGV. V was clipped by 5 bases and J by 11 bases, with 15 bases between them. This CDR3 is built from 12 residues.

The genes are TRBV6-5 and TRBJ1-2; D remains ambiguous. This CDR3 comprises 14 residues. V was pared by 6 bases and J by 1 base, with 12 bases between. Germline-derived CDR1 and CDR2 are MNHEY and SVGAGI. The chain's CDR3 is CASRSGMFNYGYTF. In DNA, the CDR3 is TGTGCCAGCAGATCCGGGATGTTTAACTATGGCTACACCTTC.

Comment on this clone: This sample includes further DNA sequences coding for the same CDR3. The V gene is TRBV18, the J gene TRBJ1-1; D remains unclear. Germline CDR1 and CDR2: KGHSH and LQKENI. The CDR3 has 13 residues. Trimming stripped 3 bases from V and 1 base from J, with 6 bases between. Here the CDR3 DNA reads TGTGCCAGCTCACCCCCGGGGAACACTGAAGCTTTCTTT. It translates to CASSPPGNTEAFF.

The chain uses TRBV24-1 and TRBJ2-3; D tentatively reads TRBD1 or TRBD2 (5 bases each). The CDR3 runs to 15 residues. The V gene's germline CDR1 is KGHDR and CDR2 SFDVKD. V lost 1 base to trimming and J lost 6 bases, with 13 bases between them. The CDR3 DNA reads TGTGCCACCAGTGATTTAGGGGAGACCGGCGATACGCAGTATTTT. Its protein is CATSDLGETGDTQYF.

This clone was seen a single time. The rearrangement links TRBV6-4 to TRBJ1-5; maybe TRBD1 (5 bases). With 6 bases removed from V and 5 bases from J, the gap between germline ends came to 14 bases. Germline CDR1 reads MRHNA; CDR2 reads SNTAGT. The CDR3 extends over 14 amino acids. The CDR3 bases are TGTGCCAGCAGGGTAAGCAGGGCACATCAGCCCCAGCATTTT. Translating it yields CASRVSRAHQPQHF.

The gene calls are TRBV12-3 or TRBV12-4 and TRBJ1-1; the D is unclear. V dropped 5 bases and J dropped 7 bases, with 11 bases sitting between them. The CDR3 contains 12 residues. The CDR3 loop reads CASSRSSGEAFF. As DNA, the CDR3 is TGTGCCAGCAGTCGGAGTAGTGGTGAAGCTTTCTTT.

The CDR3 DNA sequence: TGTGCTAGTGGTTTGGACAATCAGCCCCAGCATTTT. This gives the protein CASGLDNQPQHF. The genes are TRBV12-5 and TRBJ1-5; D is unclear. CDR3 length: 12 amino acids. The germline CDR1 and CDR2 sequences are LGHNT and FRNRAP. V lost 1 base to trimming and J lost 3 bases, with 1 base between them.

CDR3 nucleotides: TGTGCCAGCAGCTTGTCTAGCGGGGGGCGGGCAGATACGCAGTATTTT. As protein: CASSLSSGGRADTQYF. The V and J genes are TRBV7-2 and TRBJ2-3; 11 bases align to TRBD2. In germline, CDR1 is SGHTA, CDR2 FQGNSA. V lost 3 bases, J lost 4 bases, and 6 bases stayed unmatched. The CDR3 is 16 residues long.

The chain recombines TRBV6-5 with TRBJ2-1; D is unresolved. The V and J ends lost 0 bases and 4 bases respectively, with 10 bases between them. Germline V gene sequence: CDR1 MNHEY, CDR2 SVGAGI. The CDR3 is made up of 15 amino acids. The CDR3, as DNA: TGTGCCAGCAGTTACTCGAAAGGGCCTTACAATGAGCAGTTCTTC. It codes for CASSYSKGPYNEQFF.

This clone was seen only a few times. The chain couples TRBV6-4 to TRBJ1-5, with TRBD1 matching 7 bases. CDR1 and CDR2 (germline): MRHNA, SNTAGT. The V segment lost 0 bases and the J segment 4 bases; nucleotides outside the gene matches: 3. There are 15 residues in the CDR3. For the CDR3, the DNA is TGTGCCAGCAGTGACTCAGACAGGGTAAATCAGCCCCAGCATTTT. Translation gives CASSDSDRVNQPQHF.

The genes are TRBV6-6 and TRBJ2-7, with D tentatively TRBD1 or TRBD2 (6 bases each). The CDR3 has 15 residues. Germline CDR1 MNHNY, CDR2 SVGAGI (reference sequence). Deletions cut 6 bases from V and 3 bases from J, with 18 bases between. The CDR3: CASRQSGRGGYEQYF. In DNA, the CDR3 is TGTGCCAGCAGACAATCGGGCAGGGGAGGCTACGAGCAGTACTTC.

The CDR3 DNA reads as TGTGCCAGCAGTTTATTCCAGGGGGGTGACTATGGCTACACCTTC. Translated: CASSLFQGGDYGYTF. This chain uses TRBV28 with TRBJ1-2; 7 nucleotides line up with TRBD1. Germline assignment: CDR1 MDHEN and CDR2 SYDVKM. CDR3 size: 15 residues. Germline trimming cut 1 base from V and 3 bases from J; bases unmatched to any gene: 5.

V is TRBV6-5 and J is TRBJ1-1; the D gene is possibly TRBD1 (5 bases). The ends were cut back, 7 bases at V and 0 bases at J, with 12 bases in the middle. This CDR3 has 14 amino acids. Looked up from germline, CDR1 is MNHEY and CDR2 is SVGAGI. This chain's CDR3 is CASTGTALNTEAFF. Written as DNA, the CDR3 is TGTGCCAGCACCGGGACGGCTCTGAACACTGAAGCTTTCTTT.

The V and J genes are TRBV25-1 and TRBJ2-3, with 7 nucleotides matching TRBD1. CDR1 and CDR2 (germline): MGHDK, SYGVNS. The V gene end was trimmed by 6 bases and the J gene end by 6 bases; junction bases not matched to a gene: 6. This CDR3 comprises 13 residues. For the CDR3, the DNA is TGTGCCAGCAGCTACGACAGGGCCGATACGCAGTATTTT. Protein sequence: CASSYDRADTQYF.

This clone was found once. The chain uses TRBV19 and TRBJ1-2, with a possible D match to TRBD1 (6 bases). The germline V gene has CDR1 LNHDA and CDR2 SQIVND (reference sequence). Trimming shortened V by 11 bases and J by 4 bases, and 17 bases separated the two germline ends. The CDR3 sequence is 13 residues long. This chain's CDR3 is CASEGEGPYGYTF. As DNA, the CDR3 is TGTGCCTCCGAGGGGGAGGGGCCCTATGGCTACACCTTC.

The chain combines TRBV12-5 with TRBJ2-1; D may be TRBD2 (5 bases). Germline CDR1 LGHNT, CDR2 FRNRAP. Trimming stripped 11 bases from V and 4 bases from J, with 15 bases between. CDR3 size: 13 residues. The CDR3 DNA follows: TGTGCTTCAAGTGGACTCGGTTACAATGAGCAGTTCTTC. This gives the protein CASSGLGYNEQFF.

The CDR3, as DNA: TGTGCCAGCAGCCGACCGGGACTAGCGGGAGGAAATGAGCAGTTCTTC. Translation gives CASSRPGLAGGNEQFF. This rearrangement joins TRBV14 to TRBJ2-1; 15 bases align to TRBD2. The V gene's germline CDR1 is SGHDN and CDR2 FVKESK. The CDR3 has 16 residues. Unmatched junction bases numbered 5, after V lost 4 bases and J lost 7 bases.

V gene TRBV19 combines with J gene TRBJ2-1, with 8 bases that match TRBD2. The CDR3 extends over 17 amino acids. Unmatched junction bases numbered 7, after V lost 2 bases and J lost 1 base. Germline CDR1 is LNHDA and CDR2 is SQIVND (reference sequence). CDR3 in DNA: TGTGCCAGTAGTATATCAGCGGGAGAGGGGTCCTACAATGAGCAGTTCTTC. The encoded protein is CASSISAGEGSYNEQFF.

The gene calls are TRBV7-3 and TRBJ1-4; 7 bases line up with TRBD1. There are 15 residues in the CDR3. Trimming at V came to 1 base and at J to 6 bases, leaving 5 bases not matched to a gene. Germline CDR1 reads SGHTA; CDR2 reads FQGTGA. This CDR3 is CASSLKRQGHEKLFF. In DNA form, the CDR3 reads TGTGCCAGCAGCTTAAAACGACAGGGTCATGAAAAACTGTTTTTT.

CDR3 sequence reads: CASSDLIAPRNEQFF. The CDR3 DNA sequence: TGTGCCAGCAGTGACCTGATAGCGCCGCGGAATGAGCAGTTCTTC. J is TRBJ2-1 and V is TRBV6-4, with TRBD2 as a possible D gene (5 bases). V lost 2 bases and J lost 7, with 15 bases in between. Germline V gene lookup returns CDR1 MRHNA and CDR2 SNTAGT. The CDR3 has 15 amino acids.

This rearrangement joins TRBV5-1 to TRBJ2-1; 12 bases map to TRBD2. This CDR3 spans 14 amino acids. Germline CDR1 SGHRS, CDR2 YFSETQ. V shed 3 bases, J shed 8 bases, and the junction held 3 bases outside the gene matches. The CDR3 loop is CASSWTSGNYEQFF. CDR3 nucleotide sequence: TGCGCCAGCAGCTGGACTAGCGGGAATTATGAGCAGTTCTTC.

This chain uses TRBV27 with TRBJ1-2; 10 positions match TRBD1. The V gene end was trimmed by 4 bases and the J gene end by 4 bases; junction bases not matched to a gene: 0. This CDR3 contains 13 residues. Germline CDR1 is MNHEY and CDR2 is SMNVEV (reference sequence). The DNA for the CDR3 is TGTGCCAGCAGTTGGACAGGGGGCTATGGCTACACCTTC. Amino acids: CASSWTGGYGYTF.

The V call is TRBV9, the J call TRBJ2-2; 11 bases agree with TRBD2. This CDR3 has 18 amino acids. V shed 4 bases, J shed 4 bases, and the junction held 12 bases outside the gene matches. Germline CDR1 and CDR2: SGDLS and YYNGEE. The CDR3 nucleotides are TGTGCCAGCAGCTCTTTAGCGGGAGGGCCGTCGGGCACCGGGGAGCTGTTTTTT. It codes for CASSSLAGGPSGTGELFF.

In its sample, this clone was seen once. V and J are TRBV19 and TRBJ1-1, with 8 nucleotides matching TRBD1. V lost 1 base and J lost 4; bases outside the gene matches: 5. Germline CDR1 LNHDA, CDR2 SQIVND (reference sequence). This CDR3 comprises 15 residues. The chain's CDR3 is CASSIATGEVTEAFF. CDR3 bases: TGTGCCAGTAGTATAGCGACAGGGGAGGTCACTGAAGCTTTCTTT.

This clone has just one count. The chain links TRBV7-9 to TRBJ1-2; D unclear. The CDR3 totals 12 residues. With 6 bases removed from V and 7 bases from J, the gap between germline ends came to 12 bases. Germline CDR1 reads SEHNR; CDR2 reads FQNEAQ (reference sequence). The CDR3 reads CASRRGMSGYTF. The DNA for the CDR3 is TGTGCCAGCAGACGAGGGATGAGTGGCTACACCTTC. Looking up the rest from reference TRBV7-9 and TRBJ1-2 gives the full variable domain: DTGVSQNPRHKITKRGQNVTFRCDPISEHNRLYWYRQTLGQGPEFLTYFQNEAQLEKSRLLSDRFSAERPKGSFSTLEIQRTEQGDSAMYLCASRRGMSGYTFGSGTRLTVV.

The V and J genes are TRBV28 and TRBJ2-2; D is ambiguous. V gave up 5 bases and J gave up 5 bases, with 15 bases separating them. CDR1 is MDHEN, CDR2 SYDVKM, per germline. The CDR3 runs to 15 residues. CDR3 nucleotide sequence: TGTGCCAGCAGTCCCCTGACGGCGAGGACCGGGGAGCTGTTTTTT. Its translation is CASSPLTARTGELFF.